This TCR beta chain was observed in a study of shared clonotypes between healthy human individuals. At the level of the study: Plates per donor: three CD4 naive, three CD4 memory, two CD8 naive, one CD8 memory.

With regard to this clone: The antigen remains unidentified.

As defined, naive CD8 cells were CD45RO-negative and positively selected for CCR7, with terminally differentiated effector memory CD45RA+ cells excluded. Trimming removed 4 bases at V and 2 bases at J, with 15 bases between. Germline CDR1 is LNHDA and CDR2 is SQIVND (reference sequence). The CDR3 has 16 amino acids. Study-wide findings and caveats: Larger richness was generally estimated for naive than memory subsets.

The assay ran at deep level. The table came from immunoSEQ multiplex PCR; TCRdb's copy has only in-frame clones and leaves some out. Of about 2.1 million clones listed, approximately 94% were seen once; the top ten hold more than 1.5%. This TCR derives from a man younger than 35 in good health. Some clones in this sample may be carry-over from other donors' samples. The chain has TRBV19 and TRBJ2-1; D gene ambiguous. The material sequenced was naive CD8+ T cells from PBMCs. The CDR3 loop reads CASSTRRTAPYNEQFF. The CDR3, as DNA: TGTGCCAGTAGTACCCGCCGGACGGCTCCCTACAATGAGCAGTTCTTC.